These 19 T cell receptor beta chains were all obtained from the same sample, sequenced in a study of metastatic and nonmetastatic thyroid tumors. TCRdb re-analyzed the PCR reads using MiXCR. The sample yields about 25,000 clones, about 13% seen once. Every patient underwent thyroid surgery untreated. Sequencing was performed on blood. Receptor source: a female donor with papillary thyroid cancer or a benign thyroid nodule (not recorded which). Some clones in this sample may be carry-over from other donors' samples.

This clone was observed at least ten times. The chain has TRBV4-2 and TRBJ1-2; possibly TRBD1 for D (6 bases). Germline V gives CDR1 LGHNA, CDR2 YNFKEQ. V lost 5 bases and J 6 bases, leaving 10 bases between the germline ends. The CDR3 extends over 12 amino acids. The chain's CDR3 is CASSTTGHGYTF. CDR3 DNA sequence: TGTGCCAGCAGCACAACAGGGCATGGCTACACCTTC.

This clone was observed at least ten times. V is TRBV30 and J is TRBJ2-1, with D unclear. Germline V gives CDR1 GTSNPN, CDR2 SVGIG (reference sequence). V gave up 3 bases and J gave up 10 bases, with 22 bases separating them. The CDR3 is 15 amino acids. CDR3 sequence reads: CAWRSPSSHGREQFF. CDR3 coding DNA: TGTGCCTGGAGATCCCCGAGTAGTCATGGGCGGGAGCAGTTCTTC.

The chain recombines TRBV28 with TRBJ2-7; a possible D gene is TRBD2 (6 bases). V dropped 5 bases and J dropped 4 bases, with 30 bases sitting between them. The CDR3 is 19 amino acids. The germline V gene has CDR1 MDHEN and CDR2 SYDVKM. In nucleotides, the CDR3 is TGTGCCAGCAGTGGTGGGGCCGAAGGTTGGCTAGCGCAAAATTACGAGCAGTACTTC. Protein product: CASSGGAEGWLAQNYEQYF.

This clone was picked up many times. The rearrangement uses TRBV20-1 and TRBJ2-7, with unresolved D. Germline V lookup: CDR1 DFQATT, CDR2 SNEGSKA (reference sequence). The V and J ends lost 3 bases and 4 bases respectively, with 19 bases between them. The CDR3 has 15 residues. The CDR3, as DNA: TGCAGTGCTAGTTCCACGGACCGAAAACTATACGAGCAGTACTTC. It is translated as CSASSTDRKLYEQYF.

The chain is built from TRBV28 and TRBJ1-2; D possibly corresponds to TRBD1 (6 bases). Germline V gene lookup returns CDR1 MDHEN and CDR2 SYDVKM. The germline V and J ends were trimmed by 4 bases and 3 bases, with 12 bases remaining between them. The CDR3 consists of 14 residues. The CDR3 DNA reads TGTGCCAGCAGTTACCTCGGGGGCGACTATGGCTACACCTTC. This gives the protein CASSYLGGDYGYTF.

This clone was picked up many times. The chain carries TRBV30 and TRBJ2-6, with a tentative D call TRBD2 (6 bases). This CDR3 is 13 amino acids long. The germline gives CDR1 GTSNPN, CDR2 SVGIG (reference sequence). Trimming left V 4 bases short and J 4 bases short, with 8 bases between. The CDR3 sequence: CAWTAGGANVLTF. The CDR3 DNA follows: TGTGCCTGGACTGCGGGGGGGGCCAACGTCCTGACTTTC.

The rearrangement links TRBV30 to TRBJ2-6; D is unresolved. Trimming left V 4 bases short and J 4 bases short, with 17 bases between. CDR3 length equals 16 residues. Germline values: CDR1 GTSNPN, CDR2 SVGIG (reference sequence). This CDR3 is CAWNPTPAAGANVLTF. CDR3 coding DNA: TGTGCCTGGAATCCAACCCCGGCGGCAGGGGCCAACGTCCTGACTTTC.

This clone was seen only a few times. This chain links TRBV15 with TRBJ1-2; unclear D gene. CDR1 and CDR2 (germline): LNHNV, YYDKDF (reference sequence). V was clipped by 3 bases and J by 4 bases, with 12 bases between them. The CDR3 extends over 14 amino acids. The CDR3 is CATSRSQVTYGYTF. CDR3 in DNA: TGTGCCACCAGCAGGTCGCAGGTGACCTATGGCTACACCTTC. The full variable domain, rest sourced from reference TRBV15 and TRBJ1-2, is DAMVIQNPRYQVTQFGKPVTLSCSQTLNHNVMYWYQQKSSQAPKLLFHYYDKDFNNEADTPDNFQSRRPNTSFCFLDIRSPGLGDTAMYLCATSRSQVTYGYTFGSGTRLTVV.

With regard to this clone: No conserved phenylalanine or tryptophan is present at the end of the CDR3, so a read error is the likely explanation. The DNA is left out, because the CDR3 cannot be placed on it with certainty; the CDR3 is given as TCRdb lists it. The CDR3 spells CASIRSTYNGDTC. V is TRBV6-5 and J is TRBJ1-2. Germline V lookup: CDR1 MNHEY, CDR2 SVGAGI. From its first to its last residue, the CDR3 has 13 amino acids.

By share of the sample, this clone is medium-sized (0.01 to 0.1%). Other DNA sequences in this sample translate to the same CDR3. The CDR3: CASRLGQGSSGANVLTF. In DNA, the CDR3 is TGTGCCAGCAGACTGGGGCAGGGATCGTCCGGGGCCAACGTCCTGACTTTC. The J gene is TRBJ2-6, the V gene TRBV6-1; D is perhaps TRBD1 (5 bases). Germline CDR1 MNHNS, CDR2 SASEGT. The V end lost 6 bases, the J end lost 4 bases, and 19 bases lay between the germline ends. The CDR3 extends over 17 amino acids.

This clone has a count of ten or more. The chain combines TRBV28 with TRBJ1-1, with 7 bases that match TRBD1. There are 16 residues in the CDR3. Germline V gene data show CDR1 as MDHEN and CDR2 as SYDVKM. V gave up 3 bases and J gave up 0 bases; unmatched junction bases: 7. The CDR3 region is CASSLGRGQLNTEAFF. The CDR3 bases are TGTGCCAGCAGTTTGGGTAGGGGACAGCTGAACACTGAAGCTTTCTTT.

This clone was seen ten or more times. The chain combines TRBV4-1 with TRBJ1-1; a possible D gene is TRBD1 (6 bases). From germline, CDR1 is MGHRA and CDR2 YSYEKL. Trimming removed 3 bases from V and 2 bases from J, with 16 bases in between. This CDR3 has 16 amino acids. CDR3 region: CASSHPTGTPNTEAFF. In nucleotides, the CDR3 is TGCGCCAGCAGCCACCCTACCGGGACACCAAACACTGAAGCTTTCTTT.

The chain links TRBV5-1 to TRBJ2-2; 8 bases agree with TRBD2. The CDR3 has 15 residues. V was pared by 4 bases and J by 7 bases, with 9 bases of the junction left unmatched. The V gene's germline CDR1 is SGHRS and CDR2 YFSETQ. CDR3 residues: CASSRIAGTVGELFF. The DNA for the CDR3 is TGCGCCAGCAGCCGTATAGCGGGAACCGTCGGGGAGCTGTTTTTT. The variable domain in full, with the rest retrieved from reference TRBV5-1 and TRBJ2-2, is KAGVTQTPRYLIKTRGQQVTLSCSPISGHRSVSWYQQTPGQGLQFLFEYFSETQRNKGNFPGRFSGRQFSNSRSEMNVSTLELGDSALYLCASSRIAGTVGELFFGEGSRLTVL.

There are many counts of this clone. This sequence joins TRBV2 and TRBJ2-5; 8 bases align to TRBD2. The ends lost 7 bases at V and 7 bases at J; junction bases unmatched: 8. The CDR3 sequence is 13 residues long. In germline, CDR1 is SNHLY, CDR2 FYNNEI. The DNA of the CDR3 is TGTGCCAGCAAGACTAGCGAGGCGGGGACCCAGTACTTC. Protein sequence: CASKTSEAGTQYF.

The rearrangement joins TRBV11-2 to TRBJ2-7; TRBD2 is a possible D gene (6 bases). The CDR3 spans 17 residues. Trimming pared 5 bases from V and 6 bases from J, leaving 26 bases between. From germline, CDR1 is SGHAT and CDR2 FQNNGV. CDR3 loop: CASSLIYSPGALREQYF. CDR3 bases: TGTGCCAGCAGCCTGATATACAGCCCGGGAGCCTTACGCGAGCAGTACTTC. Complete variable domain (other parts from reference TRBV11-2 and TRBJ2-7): EAGVAQSPRYKIIEKRQSVAFWCNPISGHATLYWYQQILGQGPKLLIQFQNNGVVDDSQLPKDRFSAERLKGVDSTLKIQPAKLEDSAVYLCASSLIYSPGALREQYFGPGTRLTVT.

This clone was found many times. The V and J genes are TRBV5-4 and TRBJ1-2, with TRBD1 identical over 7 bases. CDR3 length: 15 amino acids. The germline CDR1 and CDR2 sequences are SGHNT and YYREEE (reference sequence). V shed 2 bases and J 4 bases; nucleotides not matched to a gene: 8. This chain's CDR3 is CASSLEARGTYGYTF. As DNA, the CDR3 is TGTGCCAGCAGCTTAGAGGCCAGGGGGACCTATGGCTACACCTTC.

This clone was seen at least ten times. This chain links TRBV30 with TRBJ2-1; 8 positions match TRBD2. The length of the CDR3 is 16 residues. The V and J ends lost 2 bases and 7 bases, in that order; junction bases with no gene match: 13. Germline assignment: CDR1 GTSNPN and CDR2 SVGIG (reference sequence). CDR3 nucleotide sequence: TGTGCCTGGAGTCATACCGGGACTAGTTGGGAAAATGAGCAGTTCTTC. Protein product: CAWSHTGTSWENEQFF.

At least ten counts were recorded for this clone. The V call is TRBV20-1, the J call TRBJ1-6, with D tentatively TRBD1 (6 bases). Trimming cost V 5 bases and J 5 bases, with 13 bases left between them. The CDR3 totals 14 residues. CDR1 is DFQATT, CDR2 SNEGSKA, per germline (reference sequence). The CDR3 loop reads CSAEQGYNNSPLHF. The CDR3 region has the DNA TGCAGTGCTGAACAGGGTTACAATAATTCACCCCTCCACTTT.

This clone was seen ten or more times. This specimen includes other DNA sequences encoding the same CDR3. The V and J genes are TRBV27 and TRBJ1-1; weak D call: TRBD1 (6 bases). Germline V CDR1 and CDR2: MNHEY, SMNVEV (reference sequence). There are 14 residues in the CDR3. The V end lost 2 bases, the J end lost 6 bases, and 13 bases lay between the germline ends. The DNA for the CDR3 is TGTGCCAGCAGTTTAATAGGCGGGGGCGCTGAAGCTTTCTTT. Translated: CASSLIGGGAEAFF.